The source of this T cell receptor (beta chain) is a study of T cells in Graves' hyperthyroidism and ophthalmopathy. Orbital computed tomography, thyroid ultrasound, serum thyroxine and TRAb, and clinical symptoms together informed the diagnoses. RNA transcripts gave rise to amplified TCR beta CDR3 regions. An initial round of RT-PCR targeting the TCR CDR3 relied on the HTBI primer set. A single record per CDR3 protein comes from TCRdb applying MiXCR to the multiplex PCR reads. The table shows around 430,000 distinct CDR3 sequences, with under 15% occurring only once. This CDR3 comprises 16 residues. V was clipped by 8 bases and J by 3 bases, with 23 bases between them. Looked up from germline, CDR1 is MNHEY and CDR2 is SMNVEV (reference sequence). Many counts were recorded for this clonotype.

This TCR came from a woman aged 25 to 39 with Graves' hyperthyroidism. Sequencing was performed on blood. The chain combines TRBV27 with TRBJ2-7; D may correspond to TRBD1 or TRBD2 (5 bases each). The CDR3 DNA follows: TGTGCCAGCGGGGATGACCGGGGCCCGAACGGCTACGAGCAGTACTTC. This sequence encodes CASGDDRGPNGYEQYF.